The entry below gives a single T cell receptor (beta chain) sequence along with its context. Antigen specificity is unknown. The data belong to a study of cytomegalovirus exposure and HLA in healthy donors. Germline assignment: CDR1 SEHNR and CDR2 FQNEAQ (reference sequence). CDR3 length: 15 amino acids. Trimming stripped 1 base from V and 7 bases from J, with 14 bases between. Study-wide points: In an earlier analysis, most TCR beta V segments were productive about 87% or about 30% of the time.

Both 60 Vbeta primers and 13 Jbeta primers went into the PCR. Repertoires were generated with immunoSEQ multiplex PCR, while TCRdb's copy carries only in-frame clones and drops some. The table records 120,000 to 150,000 clones, 75% to 80% of them present only once. Sequenced input: PBMCs. This sequence joins TRBV7-9 and TRBJ2-1, with a possible D match to TRBD1 (5 bases). This TCR derives from a man aged 18-30 years in good health and CMV-seronegative. CDR3 sequence: CASSLEQDGQNEQFF. Here the CDR3 DNA reads TGTGCCAGCAGCTTAGAACAGGACGGCCAGAATGAGCAGTTCTTC.